The clone carrying this T cell receptor beta chain has a count of ten or more. Antigen specificity is unknown. This CDR3 is built from 13 residues. Trimming took off 6 bases at V and 6 bases at J, with 11 bases between the two ends. This record comes from a study of T cells in Graves' hyperthyroidism and ophthalmopathy. Study outcomes and limitations: Ophthalmopathy onset followed model prediction by a median roughly 6.5 months.

Ophthalmopathy patients showed a Clinical Activity Score of at least 3, NOSPECS grade of at least 4 and duration under 3 months. Those patients with uncontrolled infection, other autoimmune disease, pregnancy or lactation were excluded. Clinicians diagnosed patients from clinical symptoms, serum thyroxine and TRAb, thyroid ultrasound and orbital computed tomography. Amplified TCR beta CDR3 regions derived from RNA transcripts. TCR CDR3 regions were first amplified by RT-PCR with HTBI primers. MiXCR was run by TCRdb on the multiplex PCR reads, yielding one entry per CDR3 protein. The sample shows approximately 610,000 distinct CDR3 sequences, roughly 14% of them seen only once.

This clonotype was obtained from a woman aged 35 to 49 with Graves' ophthalmopathy. This chain uses TRBV12-3 or TRBV12-4 with TRBJ2-2, with TRBD1 as a possible D gene (6 bases). Material: blood. CDR3 amino acids: CASRQGGPGELFF. CDR3 nucleotides: TGTGCCAGCAGGCAAGGGGGACCCGGGGAGCTGTTTTTT.